These 30 T cell receptor beta chains were sequenced from one sample in a study of shared T cell receptors in the human thymus (dated by TCRdb to about 2021). Libraries were prepared through the immunoSEQ multiplex PCR assay. The immuneACCESS repertoire file appears here via TCRdb, limited to in-frame rearrangements. These files lack a portion of the clones; in checked studies, under half of the deficit traces to unresolved V genes, and the cause of the others is not known. Within this sample are hundreds of thousands of clones, with roughly 74% of them counted one time only. Of the sample, roughly 0.013% falls within the top ten clones. This sample also appeared in a second study, on human thymus T cells.

The sequencing input was thymocytes. These receptors were taken from a boy younger than two with a congenital heart defect. Donor details come from another sample of the same person, matched by shared clones.

J is TRBJ2-3 and V is TRBV10-3, with TRBD2 as a possible D gene (6 bases). This CDR3 region has 14 residues. The V gene lost 7 bases and the J gene lost 2 bases, with 13 bases spanning the gap. Per germline, CDR1 ENHRY and CDR2 SYGVKD. The CDR3 loop is CAITKRAPTDTQYF. In DNA form, the CDR3 reads TGTGCCATCACAAAGCGGGCCCCCACAGATACGCAGTATTTT.

V gene TRBV13 combines with J gene TRBJ2-1; 11 bases are shared with TRBD2. J was trimmed by 4 bases and V by 4 bases; bases with no gene match: 6. The germline V gene encodes CDR1 PRHDT and CDR2 FYEKMQ (reference sequence). The CDR3 is 16 residues long. The CDR3 sequence: CASSSQGLAVYNEQFF. CDR3 DNA: TGTGCCAGCAGCTCGCAGGGACTAGCGGTGTACAATGAGCAGTTCTTC. The full variable domain, with the rest looked up from reference TRBV13 and TRBJ2-1, is AAGVIQSPRHLIKEKRETATLKCYPIPRHDTVYWYQQGPGQDPQFLISFYEKMQSDKGSIPDRFSAQQFSDYHSELNMSSLELGDSALYFCASSSQGLAVYNEQFFGPGTRLTVL.

This chain links TRBV5-1 with TRBJ1-2; 11 bases align to TRBD1. Germline values: CDR1 SGHRS, CDR2 YFSETQ. This CDR3 contains 17 residues. J gave up 4 bases and V 4 bases, and 12 bases lay outside the gene matches. CDR3 in amino acids: CASSPHWRTGGGYGYTF. As DNA, the CDR3 is TGCGCCAGCAGCCCTCATTGGCGGACAGGGGGCGGCTATGGCTACACCTTC.

V usage is TRBV19 and J usage is TRBJ2-7; TRBD2 matches at 8 bases. Per the germline V gene, CDR1 is LNHDA and CDR2 is SQIVND (reference sequence). With V trimmed by 6 bases and J by 3 bases, 10 bases remained unmatched. This CDR3 spans 15 amino acids. The CDR3 sequence is CASRGRLANHYEQYF. The CDR3 DNA sequence: TGTGCCAGTAGGGGCAGACTAGCGAATCACTACGAGCAGTACTTC. The variable domain in full, completed from reference TRBV19 and TRBJ2-7, reads DGGITQSPKYLFRKEGQNVTLSCEQNLNHDAMYWYRQDPGQGLRLIYYSQIVNDFQKGDIAEGYSVSREKKESFPLTVTSAQKNPTAFYLCASRGRLANHYEQYFGPGTRLTVT.

CDR3 sequence (DNA): TGTGCCAGCAGCCAAGAAGCCCACTTGGGACTAGGCTGCGAGCAGTACTTC. This encodes CASSQEAHLGLGCEQYF. The rearrangement links TRBV14 to TRBJ2-7; 8 positions agree with TRBD2. Looked up from germline, CDR1 is SGHDN and CDR2 is FVKESK. The V segment lost 0 bases and the J segment 6 bases; nucleotides outside the gene matches: 13. The CDR3 extends over 17 amino acids.

As concerns this clone: Other nucleotide sequences in the sample specify the same CDR3. The V gene is TRBV28, the J gene TRBJ2-1; D uncertain. Germline CDR1 is MDHEN and CDR2 is SYDVKM. V lost 4 bases, J lost 0 bases, and 4 bases lay in between. The CDR3 covers 13 residues. CDR3 nucleotides: TGTGCCAGCAGTTCCGGCTCCTACAATGAGCAGTTCTTC. Amino acids: CASSSGSYNEQFF. The complete variable domain, with remaining parts taken from reference TRBV28 and TRBJ2-1, reads DVKVTQSSRYLVKRTGEKVFLECVQDMDHENMFWYRQDPGLGLRLIYFSYDVKMKEKGDIPEGYSVSREKKERFSLILESASTNQTSMYLCASSSGSYNEQFFGPGTRLTVL.

The V and J genes are TRBV5-1 and TRBJ2-5; D not certain. The germline V gene has CDR1 SGHRS and CDR2 YFSETQ. Trimming shortened V by 0 bases and J by 0 bases, and 3 bases separated the two germline ends. The CDR3 totals 13 residues. The CDR3 loop reads CASSLVYQETQYF. CDR3 bases: TGCGCCAGCAGCTTGGTCTACCAAGAGACCCAGTACTTC.

The chain couples TRBV6-1 to TRBJ2-2, with D perhaps TRBD1 (6 bases). The CDR3 is made up of 15 amino acids. Per germline, CDR1 MNHNS and CDR2 SASEGT. Trimming stripped 4 bases from V and 4 bases from J, with 13 bases between. As DNA, the CDR3 is TGTGCCAGCAGTGGGGGCATGACAGGCACCGGGGAGCTGTTTTTT. It is translated as CASSGGMTGTGELFF.

CDR3 in DNA: TGTGCCAGCAGCCCAAGACAGAAGGATACGCAGTATTTT. Protein: CASSPRQKDTQYF. J is TRBJ2-3 and V is TRBV5-4; TRBD1 might be the D (5 bases). This CDR3 region has 13 residues. Germline CDR1 and CDR2: SGHNT and YYREEE (reference sequence). Trimming took 4 bases from V and 6 from J, leaving 12 bases between them.

This rearrangement joins TRBV4-3 to TRBJ2-3; D is possibly TRBD1 (7 bases). V was shortened by 1 base and J by 2 bases, with 13 bases between the two germline ends. Germline CDR1 LGHNA, CDR2 YSLEER. The CDR3 is 16 amino acids. The CDR3, as DNA: TGCGCCAGCAGCCAAGGACTCAGGGGGGCCACAGATACGCAGTATTTT. It specifies CASSQGLRGATDTQYF.

V usage is TRBV14 and J usage is TRBJ2-1, with 10 bases identical to TRBD2. The CDR3 spans 17 residues. The V and J ends lost 4 bases and 0 bases, in that order; junction bases with no gene match: 6. From germline, CDR1 is SGHDN and CDR2 FVKESK. CDR3 loop: CASSPWTSGDSYNEQFF. DNA of the CDR3: TGTGCCAGCAGCCCCTGGACTAGCGGAGACTCCTACAATGAGCAGTTCTTC. Based on the CDR3 plus reference TRBV14 and TRBJ2-1, the full variable domain is EAGVTQFPSHSVIEKGQTVTLRCDPISGHDNLYWYRRVMGKEIKFLLHFVKESKQDESGMPNNRFLAERTGGTYSTLKVQPAELEDSGVYFCASSPWTSGDSYNEQFFGPGTRLTVL.

CDR3 DNA sequence: TGTGCCAGCAGCCTAGGTTCTATCTTCTACGAGCAGTACTTC. It is translated as CASSLGSIFYEQYF. The chain uses TRBV11-3 and TRBJ2-7; D unresolved. From germline, CDR1 is SGHNT and CDR2 YENEEA. The CDR3 spans 14 residues. Trimming took 5 bases from V and 3 from J, leaving 14 bases between them.

The chain joins TRBV6-5 to TRBJ1-4, with 7 bases fitting TRBD1. Germline V gives CDR1 MNHEY, CDR2 SVGAGI. The length of the CDR3 is 13 residues. V dropped 4 bases and J dropped 8; count of bases not matched to a gene: 4. CDR3 coding DNA: TGTGCCAGCAGTTCCGACAGGGCCGAAAAACTGTTTTTT. Its translation: CASSSDRAEKLFF.

This chain uses TRBV19 with TRBJ2-3; D remains ambiguous. The CDR3 contains 14 residues. The germline CDR1 and CDR2 sequences are LNHDA and SQIVND (reference sequence). V was pared by 5 bases and J by 0 bases, with 9 bases between. CDR3 region: CASSFTPSTDTQYF. CDR3 nucleotide sequence: TGTGCCAGTAGTTTTACTCCTAGCACAGATACGCAGTATTTT. The whole variable domain, remainder taken from reference TRBV19 and TRBJ2-3, is DGGITQSPKYLFRKEGQNVTLSCEQNLNHDAMYWYRQDPGQGLRLIYYSQIVNDFQKGDIAEGYSVSREKKESFPLTVTSAQKNPTAFYLCASSFTPSTDTQYFGPGTRLTVL.

The V gene is TRBV19, the J gene TRBJ2-5; 8 nucleotides match TRBD1. V lost 6 bases and J lost 0; bases outside the gene matches: 6. Per the germline V gene, CDR1 is LNHDA and CDR2 is SQIVND (reference sequence). The CDR3 sequence is 15 residues long. This CDR3 is CASRAGGTHQETQYF. For the CDR3, the DNA is TGTGCCAGTAGGGCAGGGGGCACCCACCAAGAGACCCAGTACTTC.

The chain has TRBV7-3 and TRBJ2-2; TRBD2 is a possible D gene (5 bases). Germline values: CDR1 SGHTA, CDR2 FQGTGA. The ends were cut back, 5 bases at V and 8 bases at J, with 21 bases in the middle. The CDR3 is made up of 16 amino acids. CDR3 in DNA: TGTGCCAGCAGCCCAGGCGGGCCAGTACTACGGGGGGAGCTGTTTTTT. This encodes CASSPGGPVLRGELFF.

V is TRBV10-1 and J is TRBJ2-7, with 7 positions matching TRBD1. V dropped 5 bases and J dropped 0; count of bases not matched to a gene: 7. CDR3 size: 15 residues. Germline V gene lookup returns CDR1 WNHNN and CDR2 SYGVQD (reference sequence). The CDR3 DNA is TGCGCCAGCAGTCCGGGACAGCGGAGCTCCTACGAGCAGTACTTC. This codes for CASSPGQRSSYEQYF.

This clone was counted only a few times. The chain is built from TRBV10-2 and TRBJ2-7; 8 bases are shared with TRBD2. This CDR3 has 15 residues. Looked up from germline, CDR1 is WSHSY and CDR2 is SAAADI. V shed 6 bases, J shed 0 bases, and the junction held 7 bases outside the gene matches. The CDR3: CASSPGGDNSYEQYF. In DNA form, the CDR3 reads TGCGCCAGCAGCCCCGGGGGGGACAACTCCTACGAGCAGTACTTC.

The chain links TRBV7-2 to TRBJ2-5; 8 positions agree with TRBD2. Germline V CDR1 and CDR2: SGHTA, FQGNSA. CDR3 length: 14 amino acids. Trimming at V came to 5 bases and at J to 4 bases, leaving 6 bases not matched to a gene. CDR3 DNA sequence: TGTGCCAGCAGCCCAGGACTAGCTCCAGAGACCCAGTACTTC. Protein product: CASSPGLAPETQYF.

To note about this clone: Distinct nucleotide sequences in the sample also encode this CDR3. This sequence joins TRBV10-3 and TRBJ2-2; D uncertain. The V gene's germline CDR1 is ENHRY and CDR2 SYGVKD. The CDR3 consists of 13 residues. Trimming shortened V by 2 bases and J by 3 bases, and 4 bases separated the two germline ends. The CDR3 region has the DNA TGTGCCATCAGTGAGCCAGACACCGGGGAGCTGTTTTTT. Protein: CAISEPDTGELFF.

The rearrangement joins TRBV27 to TRBJ2-3; perhaps TRBD1 as D (6 bases). This CDR3 is built from 12 residues. From germline, CDR1 is MNHEY and CDR2 SMNVEV (reference sequence). The V gene lost 8 bases and the J gene lost 5 bases, with 11 bases spanning the gap. CDR3 nucleotides: TGTGCCAGCGGACAGTTTTTAGATACGCAGTATTTT. As protein: CASGQFLDTQYF.

Only one count was recorded for this clone. This chain joins TRBV12-5 and TRBJ2-1; D is ambiguous. Trimming left V 7 bases short and J 0 bases short, with 13 bases between. CDR1 LGHNT and CDR2 FRNRAP come from the germline V gene. This CDR3 is 15 amino acids long. The CDR3, as DNA: TGTGCTAGTGCCGAACACAGAGCCTCCTACAATGAGCAGTTCTTC. Its translation: CASAEHRASYNEQFF. The full variable domain, completed using reference TRBV12-5 and TRBJ2-1, is DARVTQTPRHKVTEMGQEVTMRCQPILGHNTVFWYRQTMMQGLELLAYFRNRAPLDDSGMPKDRFSAEMPDATLATLKIQPSEPRDSAVYFCASAEHRASYNEQFFGPGTRLTVL.

The rearrangement uses TRBV9 and TRBJ2-5; TRBD2 aligns across 14 bases. With 0 bases clipped from V and 1 base from J, the junction kept 8 bases outside the gene matches. Germline CDR1 is SGDLS and CDR2 is YYNGEE. There are 19 residues in the CDR3. The CDR3 reads CASSVAMTSGRGPQETQYF. CDR3 in DNA: TGTGCCAGCAGCGTAGCTATGACTAGCGGGAGGGGGCCCCAAGAGACCCAGTACTTC. Using reference TRBV9 and TRBJ2-5 for the parts outside the CDR3, the full variable domain is DSGVTQTPKHLITATGQRVTLRCSPRSGDLSVYWYQQSLDQGLQFLIQYYNGEERAKGNILERFSAQQFPDLHSELNLSSLELGDSALYFCASSVAMTSGRGPQETQYFGPGTRLLVL.

The J gene is TRBJ1-4, the V gene TRBV5-8; 9 bases are shared with TRBD1. J lost 7 bases, V lost 2 bases, and 9 bases had no gene match. The V gene's germline CDR1 is SGHTS and CDR2 YDEGEE. The CDR3 totals 16 residues. In DNA, the CDR3 is TGTGCCAGCAGCTTACCAAGGACAGGGGCGGGTGAAAAACTGTTTTTT. Amino acid sequence: CASSLPRTGAGEKLFF.

The chain recombines TRBV4-2 with TRBJ1-5; 8 bases map to TRBD1. After removal of 4 bases from V and 6 bases from J, the junction contained 11 bases not matched to a gene. CDR1 LGHNA and CDR2 YNFKEQ come from the germline V gene. This CDR3 comprises 16 residues. Written as DNA, the CDR3 is TGTGCCAGCAGCCCCCTCGCAGAACAGGGGGTTCAGCCCCAGCATTTT. It translates to CASSPLAEQGVQPQHF.

V and J are TRBV6-6 and TRBJ2-5, with 9 bases that match TRBD2. Germline CDR1 is MNHNY and CDR2 is SVGAGI (reference sequence). Losses at the gene ends were 5 bases for V and 1 base for J; bases not matched to a gene: 5. The CDR3 runs 15 residues. For the CDR3, the DNA is TGTGCCAGCAGTCAGCTAGCGGGGCCCCAAGAGACCCAGTACTTC. Translating gives CASSQLAGPQETQYF.

The rearrangement links TRBV27 to TRBJ2-4; D possibly corresponds to TRBD2 (6 bases). The length of the CDR3 is 16 residues. Germline CDR1 and CDR2: MNHEY and SMNVEV (reference sequence). Trimming took 4 bases from V and 0 from J, leaving 13 bases between them. CDR3 amino acids: CASSSPLAIAKNIQYF. The CDR3 region has the DNA TGTGCCAGCAGTTCGCCACTAGCCATAGCCAAAAACATTCAGTACTTC.

In nucleotides, the CDR3 is TGTGCCTGGAAAGAACCGAACACCTACGAGCAGTACTTC. It yields the protein CAWKEPNTYEQYF. The chain recombines TRBV30 with TRBJ2-7; no clear D. Trimming removed 4 bases at V and 2 bases at J, with 12 bases between. The CDR3 extends over 13 amino acids. From germline, CDR1 is GTSNPN and CDR2 SVGIG (reference sequence).

V gene TRBV2 combines with J gene TRBJ2-1; D unresolved. Germline CDR1 is SNHLY and CDR2 is FYNNEI. CDR3 length: 13 residues. V gave up 4 bases and J gave up 4 bases, with 8 bases separating them. The CDR3 DNA follows: TGTGCCAGCAGTGTAACACCATACAATGAGCAGTTCTTC. Protein product: CASSVTPYNEQFF.

Only one count was recorded for this clone. CDR3 nucleotide sequence: TGTGCCAGCAGTGGAAACAGGGGGCACTCCTACGAGCAGTACTTC. This sequence encodes CASSGNRGHSYEQYF. The genes are TRBV2 and TRBJ2-7; TRBD1 matches 9 bases. Germline V gene data show CDR1 as SNHLY and CDR2 as FYNNEI. The CDR3 totals 15 residues. The junction had 4 bases not matched to a gene; V was cut back by 4 bases and J by 0 bases. Based on the CDR3 plus reference TRBV2 and TRBJ2-7, the full variable domain is EPEVTQTPSHQVTQMGQEVILRCVPISNHLYFYWYRQILGQKVEFLVSFYNNEISEKSEIFDDQFSVERPDGSNFTLKIRSTKLEDSAMYFCASSGNRGHSYEQYFGPGTRLTVT.